The rows below give T cell receptor beta chains drawn from one sample of a study of blood T cell repertoires in COVID-19. TCRdb keeps only in-frame clones here, not all; method: immunoSEQ multiplex PCR. Of over 250,000 clones in the sample, around 89% were seen once. The sample taken for sequencing was peripheral blood. These receptors came from a woman between 45 and 65 years old with COVID-19, enrolled during active disease. Both conserved end residues are part of each CDR3. D genes are given only for firm matches. Size is omitted from some rows. Given values are once, few, many or a class for expanded clones.

CATSRRSSSYEQYF | TGTGCCACCAGCCGCCGGTCTAGCTCCTACGAGCAGTACTTC | TRBV24-1 | NA | NA | TRBJ2-7
CAWNRWEHYEQYF | TGTGCCTGGAACCGGTGGGAGCATTACGAGCAGTACTTC | TRBV30 | NA | NA | TRBJ2-7
CASSYGQGTEAFF | TGTGCCAGCAGTTACGGCCAGGGCACTGAAGCTTTCTTT | TRBV6-5 | NA | NA | TRBJ1-1
CASSYGVSNQPQHF | TGTGCCAGCAGTTACGGAGTTAGCAATCAGCCCCAGCATTTT | TRBV6-2/TRBV6-3 | NA | NA | TRBJ1-5
CASSYSSQGSYEQYF | TGTGCCAGCAGTTACTCGTCCCAGGGTTCCTACGAGCAGTACTTC | TRBV6-5 | NA | NA | TRBJ2-7
CASSQDGRGSTEAFF | TGCGCCAGCAGCCAAGACGGCAGGGGAAGTACTGAAGCTTTCTTT | TRBV4-1 | NA | NA | TRBJ1-1
CASSQSETGGLMNRMFF | TGTGCCAGCAGCCAGTCAGAGACAGGGGGCTTAATGAATAGAATGTTTTTT | TRBV4-2 | TRBD1 | NA | TRBJ1-4
CASSLHEENQPQHF | TGTGCCAGCAGCTTGCACGAGGAAAATCAGCCCCAGCATTTT | TRBV5-5 | NA | NA | TRBJ1-5
CASRSGGSGANVLTF | TGTGCCAGTAGGTCAGGGGGCTCTGGGGCCAACGTCCTGACTTTC | TRBV19 | TRBD1 | NA | TRBJ2-6
CASSDRGLAGVSEQFF | TGTGCCAGCAGTGACCGGGGACTAGCGGGAGTGAGTGAGCAGTTCTTC | TRBV6-4 | TRBD2 | NA | TRBJ2-1
CASSRQSSYNEQFF | TGTGCCAGCAGCCGACAGAGCTCCTACAATGAGCAGTTCTTC | TRBV14 | NA | NA | TRBJ2-1
CASSGQYTGELFF | TGTGCCAGCAGTGGGCAGTACACCGGGGAGCTGTTTTTT | TRBV25-1 | NA | NA | TRBJ2-2
CASSQKGLAGYNEQFF | TGTGCCAGCAGCCAGAAGGGACTAGCGGGATACAATGAGCAGTTCTTC | TRBV14 | TRBD2 | NA | TRBJ2-1
CASSSGRTRLFF | TGTGCCAGCAGCTCCGGACGGACTAGACTGTTTTTT | TRBV27 | NA | NA | TRBJ1-4
CASSELAGGAYEQYF | TGTGCCAGCAGTGAGTTAGCGGGAGGCGCCTACGAGCAGTACTTC | TRBV6-1 | TRBD2 | NA | TRBJ2-7
CASSQGRQVRQIGTEAFF | TGTGCCAGCAGCCAAGGCCGACAAGTAAGGCAAATAGGCACTGAAGCTTTCTTT | TRBV3-1/TRBV3-2 | NA | NA | TRBJ1-1
CASSPLLNYGYTF | TGTGCCAGCAGCCCCCTCCTTAACTATGGCTACACCTTC | TRBV27 | NA | few | TRBJ1-2
CASSSWTGGGYGYTF | TGTGCCAGCAGTTCGTGGACAGGGGGCGGCTATGGCTACACCTTC | TRBV27 | TRBD1 | NA | TRBJ1-2